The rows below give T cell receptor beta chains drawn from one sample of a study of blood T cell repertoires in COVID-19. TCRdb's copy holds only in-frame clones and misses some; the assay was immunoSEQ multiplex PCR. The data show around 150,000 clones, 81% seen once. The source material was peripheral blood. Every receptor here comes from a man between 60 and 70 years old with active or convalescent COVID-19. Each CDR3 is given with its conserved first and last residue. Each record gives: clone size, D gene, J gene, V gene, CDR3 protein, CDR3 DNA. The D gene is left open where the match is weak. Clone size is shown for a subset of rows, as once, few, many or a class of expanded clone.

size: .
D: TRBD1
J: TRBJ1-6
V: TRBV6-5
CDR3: CASTTTGANSPLHF
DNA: TGTGCCAGCACCACAACAGGGGCTAATTCACCCCTCCACTTT

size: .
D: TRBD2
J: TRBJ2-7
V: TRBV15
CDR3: CATSRDRTSGTYEQYF
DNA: TGTGCCACCAGCAGAGATCGAACTAGCGGGACCTACGAGCAGTACTTC

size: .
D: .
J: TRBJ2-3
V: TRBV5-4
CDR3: CASSWGGGTDTQYF
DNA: TGTGCCAGCAGCTGGGGAGGTGGCACAGATACGCAGTATTTT

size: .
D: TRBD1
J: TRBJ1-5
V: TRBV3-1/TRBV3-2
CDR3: CASSSGTGQFQPQHF
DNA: TGTGCCAGCAGTTCTGGGACAGGGCAATTTCAGCCCCAGCATTTT

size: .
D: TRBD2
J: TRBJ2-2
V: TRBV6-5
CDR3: CASSHLAGSTGELFF
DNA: TGTGCCAGCAGTCACCTAGCGGGTAGCACCGGGGAGCTGTTTTTT

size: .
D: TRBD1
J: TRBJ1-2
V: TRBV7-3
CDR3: CASSPGQGYGYTF
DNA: TGTGCCAGCAGCCCGGGACAGGGCTATGGCTACACCTTC

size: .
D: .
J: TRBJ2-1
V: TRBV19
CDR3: CASSIDRSLSYNEQFF
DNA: TGTGCCAGTAGTATAGATCGAAGCCTCTCCTACAATGAGCAGTTCTTC

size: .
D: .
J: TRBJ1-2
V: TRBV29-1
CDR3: CSVEDSRSGVNYGYTF
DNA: TGCAGCGTTGAAGATTCGCGGTCAGGGGTTAACTATGGCTACACCTTC

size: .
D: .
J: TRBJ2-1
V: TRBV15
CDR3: CATSLGGSTYNEQFF
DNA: TGTGCCACCAGCTTAGGGGGTTCCACCTACAATGAGCAGTTCTTC

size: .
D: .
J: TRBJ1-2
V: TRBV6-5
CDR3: CASTVSDYGYTF
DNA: TGTGCCAGCACCGTTTCCGACTATGGCTACACCTTC

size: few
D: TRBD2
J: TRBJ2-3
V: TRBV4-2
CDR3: CASSQDPAGGPGTDTQYF
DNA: TGTGCCAGCAGCCAAGATCCCGCGGGAGGGCCCGGAACAGATACGCAGTATTTT

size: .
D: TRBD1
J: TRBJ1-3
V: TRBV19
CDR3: CASSPRTGLSGNTIYF
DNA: TGTGCCAGTAGTCCTCGGACAGGGCTTTCTGGAAACACCATATATTTT

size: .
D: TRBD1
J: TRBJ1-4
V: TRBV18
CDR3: CASSPNTYRGRGTNEKLFF
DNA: TGTGCCAGCTCACCCAATACGTACAGGGGGCGCGGCACTAATGAAAAACTGTTTTTT

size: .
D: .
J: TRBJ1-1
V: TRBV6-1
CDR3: CASSELGGRNTEAFF
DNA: TGTGCCAGCAGTGAATTAGGGGGTAGGAACACTGAAGCTTTCTTT

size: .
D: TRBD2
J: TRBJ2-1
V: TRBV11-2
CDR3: CASSPGLAEYNEQFF
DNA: TGTGCCAGCAGCCCCGGACTAGCGGAATACAATGAGCAGTTCTTC

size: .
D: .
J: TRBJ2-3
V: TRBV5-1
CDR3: CASRFSTDTQYF
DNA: TGCGCCAGCAGGTTTTCTACAGATACGCAGTATTTT

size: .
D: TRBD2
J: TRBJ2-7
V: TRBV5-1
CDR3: CASSLALAGALDEQYF
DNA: TGCGCCAGCAGCTTGGCGTTAGCGGGAGCCCTGGACGAGCAGTACTTC

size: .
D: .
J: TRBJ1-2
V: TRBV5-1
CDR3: CASSEDGYYGYTF
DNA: TGCGCCAGCAGCGAGGATGGATACTATGGCTACACCTTC

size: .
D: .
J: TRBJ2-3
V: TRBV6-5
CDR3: CASSYRGATDTQYF
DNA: TGTGCCAGCAGTTACCGGGGAGCGACAGATACGCAGTATTTT

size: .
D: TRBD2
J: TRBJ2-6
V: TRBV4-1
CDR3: CASSQDPGLAGASSGANVLTF
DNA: TGCGCCAGCAGCCAAGATCCTGGACTAGCGGGGGCGAGCTCTGGGGCCAACGTCCTGACTTTC

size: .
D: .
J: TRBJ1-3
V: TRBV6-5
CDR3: CAGRGGSSGNTIYF
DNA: TGTGCCGGAAGGGGGGGAAGCTCTGGAAACACCATATATTTT

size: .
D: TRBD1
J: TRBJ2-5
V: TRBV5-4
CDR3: CASRVNRGQETQYF
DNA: TGTGCCAGCAGGGTTAACAGGGGACAAGAGACCCAGTACTTC

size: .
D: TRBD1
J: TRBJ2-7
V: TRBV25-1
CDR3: CASSATGATLYEQYF
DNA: TGTGCCAGCAGCGCTACAGGGGCGACCCTCTACGAGCAGTACTTC

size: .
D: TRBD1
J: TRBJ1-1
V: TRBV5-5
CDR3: CASSLSTGAANTEAFF
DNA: TGTGCCAGCAGCTTGTCGACAGGGGCGGCGAACACTGAAGCTTTCTTT

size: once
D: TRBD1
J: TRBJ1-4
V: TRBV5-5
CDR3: CASSSDRGEEKLFF
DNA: TGTGCCAGCAGCTCGGACAGGGGAGAGGAAAAACTGTTTTTT

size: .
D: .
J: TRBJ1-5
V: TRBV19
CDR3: CASKVKGLNQPQHF
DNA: TGTGCCAGTAAGGTGAAGGGGCTCAATCAGCCCCAGCATTTT

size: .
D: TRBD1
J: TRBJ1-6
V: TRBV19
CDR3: CASSRKGAGGSPLHF
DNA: TGTGCCAGTAGCAGAAAGGGTGCAGGGGGCTCACCCCTCCACTTT

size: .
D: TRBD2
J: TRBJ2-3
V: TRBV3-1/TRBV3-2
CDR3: CASSQDWGGGGAADTQYF
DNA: TGTGCCAGCAGCCAAGATTGGGGGGGTGGCGGAGCGGCAGATACGCAGTATTTT

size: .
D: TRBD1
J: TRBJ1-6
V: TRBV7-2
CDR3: CASSFAGQGASPLHF
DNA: TGTGCCAGCAGCTTCGCCGGACAGGGAGCTTCACCCCTCCACTTT

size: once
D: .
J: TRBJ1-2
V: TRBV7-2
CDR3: CASSLGGGQGLRYTF
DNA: TGTGCCAGCAGCTTAGGAGGAGGGCAGGGACTACGCTACACCTTC

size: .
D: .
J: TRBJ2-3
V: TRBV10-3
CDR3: CAISDYAADTQYF
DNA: TGTGCCATCAGTGATTACGCCGCGGATACGCAGTATTTT

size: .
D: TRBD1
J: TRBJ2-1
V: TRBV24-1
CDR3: CATSELGGASYNEQFF
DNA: TGTGCCACCAGTGAATTAGGGGGCGCCTCCTACAATGAGCAGTTCTTC

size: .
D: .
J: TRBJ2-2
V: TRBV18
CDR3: CASSPQSNTGELFF
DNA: TGTGCCAGCTCACCCCAGTCTAACACCGGGGAGCTGTTTTTT

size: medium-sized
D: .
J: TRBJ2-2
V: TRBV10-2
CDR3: CASSEEILAGELFF
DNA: TGCGCCAGCAGTGAGGAGATACTAGCCGGGGAGCTGTTTTTT

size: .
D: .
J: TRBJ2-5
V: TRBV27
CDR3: CAETKASANPKETQYF
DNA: TGTGCCGAAACGAAGGCTAGCGCAAACCCAAAAGAGACCCAGTACTTC

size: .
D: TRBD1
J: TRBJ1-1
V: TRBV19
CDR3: CASSPQGWNTEAFF
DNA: TGTGCCAGTAGCCCACAGGGGTGGAACACTGAAGCTTTCTTT

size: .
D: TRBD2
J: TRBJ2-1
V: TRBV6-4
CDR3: CASSEGVAGGPGQFF
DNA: TGTGCCAGCAGTGAAGGGGTAGCGGGAGGGCCCGGGCAGTTCTTC

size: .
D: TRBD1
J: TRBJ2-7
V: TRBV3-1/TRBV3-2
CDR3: CASSPRQGEGEQYF
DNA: TGTGCCAGCAGCCCTAGACAGGGGGAGGGCGAGCAGTACTTC

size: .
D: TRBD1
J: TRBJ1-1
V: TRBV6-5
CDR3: CASSLQGARTEAFF
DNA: TGTGCCAGCAGCCTACAGGGGGCGCGTACTGAAGCTTTCTTT

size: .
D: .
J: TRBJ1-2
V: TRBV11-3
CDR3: CASSLKGGSRDYGYTF
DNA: TGTGCCAGCAGCTTAAAGGGTGGCTCGCGGGACTATGGCTACACCTTC

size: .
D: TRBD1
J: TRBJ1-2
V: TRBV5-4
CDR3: CASSLQGSYGYTF
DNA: TGTGCCAGCAGCTTACAGGGGAGCTATGGCTACACCTTC